This T cell receptor (beta chain) was recorded in a study of shared clonotypes between healthy human individuals. When replicate PCRs were run on sorted subsets, they used 200 ng DNA, about 30,000 T cell genomes. Measured with immunoSEQ multiplex PCR; TCRdb has only the in-frame clones, and not every one. The sample has millions of clones; approximately 95% are singletons. The CDR3 totals 14 residues. The germline V and J ends were trimmed by 6 bases and 7 bases, with 16 bases remaining between them. The germline V gene encodes CDR1 MNHEY and CDR2 SVGAGI. Study-wide points: Only blood samples were collected, and tissue repertoires likely differ. Among non-shared clonotypes, generation probabilities were lower than among those shared by all four donors. Though the depth was large, rarefaction showed that sorted-subset sequencing was incomplete.

Details on this clone: Its antigen is still unknown.

The source is a man aged 18 to 30 in good health. J is TRBJ2-1 and V is TRBV6-5, with no clear D. The sequenced material came from naive CD4+ T cells sorted from blood. The subset was: CD45RA+ positively selected. The CDR3 is CASSPSDGRNEQFF. CDR3 nucleotides: TGTGCCAGCAGCCCGTCGGACGGCCGAAATGAGCAGTTCTTC.